Listed below are T cell receptor beta chains from one sample, sequenced in a study of blood T cell repertoires in COVID-19. Measured with immunoSEQ multiplex PCR; TCRdb has only the in-frame clones, and not every one. The sample shows 150,000 to 200,000 clones, about four fifths of them seen only once. The sample taken for sequencing was peripheral blood. The receptors were gathered from a woman at least 80 years old with COVID-19, enrolled during active disease. Each CDR3 is given with its conserved first and last residue. D genes are given only for firm matches. Only part of the rows carry a size: once, few, many, or a class if the clone is expanded.

CDR3nt: TGTGCCAGCAGCACGACTAGGGGGGGGGTGACCCAGTACTTC
CDR3aa: CASSTTRGGVTQYF
v_gene: TRBV7-2
d_gene: NA
abundance: few
j_gene: TRBJ2-5

CDR3nt: TGCGCCAGCAGCTTGGTAGGGGCAAGGGTCGCCGGGGAGCTGTTTTTT
CDR3aa: CASSLVGARVAGELFF
v_gene: TRBV5-1
d_gene: NA
abundance: NA
j_gene: TRBJ2-2

CDR3nt: TGTGCCAGCAGCTTGGCTAGCGGGAGCCTGGATACGCAGTATTTT
CDR3aa: CASSLASGSLDTQYF
v_gene: TRBV7-9
d_gene: TRBD2
abundance: NA
j_gene: TRBJ2-3

CDR3nt: TGTGCCAGCAGTACAGGGACCTATGGCACTGAAGCTTTCTTT
CDR3aa: CASSTGTYGTEAFF
v_gene: TRBV6-5
d_gene: NA
abundance: NA
j_gene: TRBJ1-1

CDR3nt: TGTGCCAGCAGCTCACAGGGTTCTGGAAACACCATATATTTT
CDR3aa: CASSSQGSGNTIYF
v_gene: TRBV7-2
d_gene: NA
abundance: NA
j_gene: TRBJ1-3

CDR3nt: TGTGCCAGCAGTTGGGACAGAAACTATGGCTACACCTTC
CDR3aa: CASSWDRNYGYTF
v_gene: TRBV12-3/TRBV12-4
d_gene: TRBD1
abundance: NA
j_gene: TRBJ1-2

CDR3nt: TGTGCCATCAGGGGGGACAGGGGGCGAAGTGGCTACACCTTC
CDR3aa: CAIRGDRGRSGYTF
v_gene: TRBV10-3
d_gene: TRBD1
abundance: NA
j_gene: TRBJ1-2

CDR3nt: TGCGCCAGCAGCTTGAGGCGGGGCCCCTACAATGAGCAGTTCTTC
CDR3aa: CASSLRRGPYNEQFF
v_gene: TRBV5-1
d_gene: NA
abundance: NA
j_gene: TRBJ2-1

CDR3nt: TGTGCCAGCAACTTAACCTGGGACAGCGGTGAGGTGCAGTACTTC
CDR3aa: CASNLTWDSGEVQYF
v_gene: TRBV12-1
d_gene: NA
abundance: NA
j_gene: TRBJ2-7

CDR3nt: TGTGCCAGCAGTTACTCGACCCGGCGGGAGGAGCCCCAGCATTTT
CDR3aa: CASSYSTRREEPQHF
v_gene: TRBV6-2/TRBV6-3
d_gene: NA
abundance: NA
j_gene: TRBJ1-5

CDR3nt: TGTGCCAGCAGTTTAGGGCCCGGGGCCCAGCATTTT
CDR3aa: CASSLGPGAQHF
v_gene: TRBV12-3/TRBV12-4
d_gene: NA
abundance: NA
j_gene: TRBJ1-5

CDR3nt: TGTGCCAGCAGCGCCGGACAGGGGAGAGAGACCCAGTACTTC
CDR3aa: CASSAGQGRETQYF
v_gene: TRBV9
d_gene: TRBD1
abundance: NA
j_gene: TRBJ2-5

CDR3nt: TGTGCCAGCAGCGGCGACACAGGGGCCTACGAGCAGTACTTC
CDR3aa: CASSGDTGAYEQYF
v_gene: TRBV7-2
d_gene: TRBD1
abundance: NA
j_gene: TRBJ2-7

CDR3nt: TGTGCCAGCAGTCCCCGCCGCACAGGCAATGAAAAACTGTTTTTT
CDR3aa: CASSPRRTGNEKLFF
v_gene: TRBV6-6
d_gene: NA
abundance: NA
j_gene: TRBJ1-4

CDR3nt: TGCGCCAGCAGCCCGCCGGGACAGGCTGGGGCCAACGTCCTGACTTTC
CDR3aa: CASSPPGQAGANVLTF
v_gene: TRBV5-1
d_gene: TRBD1
abundance: NA
j_gene: TRBJ2-6

CDR3nt: TGTGCCAGCAGCCCGCCAGGGCGGGGTCCTAGCGAGCAGTACTTC
CDR3aa: CASSPPGRGPSEQYF
v_gene: TRBV7-2
d_gene: NA
abundance: NA
j_gene: TRBJ2-7

CDR3nt: TGTGCCAGCAGTTTAGACAGGGCCACTGAAGCTTTCTTT
CDR3aa: CASSLDRATEAFF
v_gene: TRBV12-3/TRBV12-4
d_gene: NA
abundance: NA
j_gene: TRBJ1-1

CDR3nt: TGTGCCAGCAGCTTGGGGGGACTAGGGGGCTACCAAGAGACCCAGTACTTC
CDR3aa: CASSLGGLGGYQETQYF
v_gene: TRBV7-7
d_gene: NA
abundance: NA
j_gene: TRBJ2-5

CDR3nt: TGTGCCAGCAGCCCCACTCCGTGGGCTTATGGCTACACCTTC
CDR3aa: CASSPTPWAYGYTF
v_gene: TRBV7-9
d_gene: NA
abundance: NA
j_gene: TRBJ1-2

CDR3nt: TGTGCCAGCAGACTGTCAGGGGGTAACACTGAAGCTTTCTTT
CDR3aa: CASRLSGGNTEAFF
v_gene: TRBV28
d_gene: TRBD1
abundance: NA
j_gene: TRBJ1-1

CDR3nt: TGTGCCAGTAGCCAGGGGGCAGGTTTGAATTCACCCCTCCACTTT
CDR3aa: CASSQGAGLNSPLHF
v_gene: TRBV19
d_gene: TRBD1
abundance: NA
j_gene: TRBJ1-6

CDR3nt: TGTGCCAGCAGTGACGGCGGGGACAATTCACCCCTCCACTTT
CDR3aa: CASSDGGDNSPLHF
v_gene: TRBV6-4
d_gene: NA
abundance: NA
j_gene: TRBJ1-6

CDR3nt: TGTGCCACCAGTGATCCGGGGGTAGGCACAGATACGCAGTATTTT
CDR3aa: CATSDPGVGTDTQYF
v_gene: TRBV24-1
d_gene: NA
abundance: once
j_gene: TRBJ2-3

CDR3nt: TGTGCCAGCTCACCACCGGGAGCAGCTTCCTACGAGCAGTACTTC
CDR3aa: CASSPPGAASYEQYF
v_gene: TRBV18
d_gene: NA
abundance: few
j_gene: TRBJ2-7

CDR3nt: TGTGCCAGCAGTTTACCCAGGGGTAGGAATTCACCCCTCCACTTT
CDR3aa: CASSLPRGRNSPLHF
v_gene: TRBV28
d_gene: NA
abundance: NA
j_gene: TRBJ1-6

CDR3nt: TGTGCCAGTACCTCCGGGACAGGTGAAGCTTTCTTT
CDR3aa: CASTSGTGEAFF
v_gene: TRBV19
d_gene: TRBD1
abundance: NA
j_gene: TRBJ1-1

CDR3nt: TGTGCCAGCAGCTTAGGAGGGTGGGACTACACAGATACGCAGTATTTT
CDR3aa: CASSLGGWDYTDTQYF
v_gene: TRBV11-3
d_gene: TRBD2
abundance: NA
j_gene: TRBJ2-3

CDR3nt: TGTGCCAGCAGCCCCCTCCGGGAGAAGCAGTTCTTC
CDR3aa: CASSPLREKQFF
v_gene: TRBV12-3/TRBV12-4
d_gene: NA
abundance: NA
j_gene: TRBJ2-1

CDR3nt: TGTGCCAGCAGCCAAGTACTAGCGGGTTACCAAGAGACCCAGTACTTC
CDR3aa: CASSQVLAGYQETQYF
v_gene: TRBV3-1/TRBV3-2
d_gene: TRBD2
abundance: once
j_gene: TRBJ2-5

CDR3nt: TGCGCCAGCAGGAAGGAGGGGAGCCCTGAAGCTTTCTTT
CDR3aa: CASRKEGSPEAFF
v_gene: TRBV5-1
d_gene: NA
abundance: NA
j_gene: TRBJ1-1

CDR3nt: TGTGCCAGCAGTCTTACAGAGACTAGCGGTTCCTACGAGCAGTACTTC
CDR3aa: CASSLTETSGSYEQYF
v_gene: TRBV5-5
d_gene: TRBD2
abundance: NA
j_gene: TRBJ2-7

CDR3nt: TGTGCCAGCAGCCAAGGGACTAGCTCCGACCAAGAGACCCAGTACTTC
CDR3aa: CASSQGTSSDQETQYF
v_gene: TRBV3-1/TRBV3-2
d_gene: TRBD2
abundance: NA
j_gene: TRBJ2-5

CDR3nt: TGTGCCAGCCGACAGGGGGGTTCACCCCTCCACTTT
CDR3aa: CASRQGGSPLHF
v_gene: TRBV2
d_gene: TRBD1
abundance: few
j_gene: TRBJ1-6

CDR3nt: TGTGCCAGCTCACCACTTTCAGGCTACGAGCAGTACTTC
CDR3aa: CASSPLSGYEQYF
v_gene: TRBV18
d_gene: NA
abundance: NA
j_gene: TRBJ2-7

CDR3nt: TGTGCCAGCAGCGTAGGGCAGGGTGGGAATCAGCCCCAGCATTTT
CDR3aa: CASSVGQGGNQPQHF
v_gene: TRBV9
d_gene: NA
abundance: few
j_gene: TRBJ1-5